This entry lists 18 T cell receptor beta chains sequenced from one sample in a study of T cells after yellow fever vaccination. One entry per CDR3 protein, called by TCRdb with MiXCR from the 5' RACE reads. Of hundreds of thousands of distinct CDR3 sequences listed, 10% to 15% are singletons. This specimen consisted of PBMCs, obtained on the day of the yellow fever booster vaccination. These receptors originate from a man between 25 and 39 years old who received the YFV17D yellow fever vaccine.

The chain is built from TRBV7-9 and TRBJ1-4; D is undetermined. The CDR3 totals 13 residues. Per the germline V gene, CDR1 is SEHNR and CDR2 is FQNEAQ (reference sequence). The ends were cut back, 2 bases at V and 10 bases at J, with 11 bases in the middle. The CDR3: CASSLTADSKLFF. The CDR3 nucleotides are TGTGCCAGCAGCTTAACGGCCGACTCAAAACTGTTTTTT. The full variable domain, its missing parts supplied by reference TRBV7-9 and TRBJ1-4, is DTGVSQNPRHKITKRGQNVTFRCDPISEHNRLYWYRQTLGQGPEFLTYFQNEAQLEKSRLLSDRFSAERPKGSFSTLEIQRTEQGDSAMYLCASSLTADSKLFFGSGTQLSVL.

This chain joins TRBV19 and TRBJ2-3, with 8 bases matching TRBD2. CDR3 length: 14 amino acids. Germline V gene sequence: CDR1 LNHDA, CDR2 SQIVND (reference sequence). Trimming took 4 bases from V and 5 from J; bases not matched to a gene: 5. CDR3 nucleotide sequence: TGTGCCAGTAGTAGCGGGAGGTTCCAAGATACGCAGTATTTT. It codes for CASSSGRFQDTQYF.

CDR3 nucleotide sequence: TGTGCCCTTGGACTAGCGGGAGTGAATGAGCAGTTCTTC. Its protein product is CALGLAGVNEQFF. V is TRBV6-5 and J is TRBJ2-1; 13 nucleotides agree with TRBD2. Germline CDR1 is MNHEY and CDR2 is SVGAGI. Trimming took 11 bases from V and 7 from J; bases not matched to a gene: 5. The CDR3 totals 13 residues.

This clonotype occurred a few times. CDR3 protein: CASSPEGGNSYEQYF. Here the CDR3 DNA reads TGTGCCAGCAGCCCCGAGGGCGGGAACTCCTACGAGCAGTACTTC. The V call is TRBV7-2, the J call TRBJ2-7, with D possibly being TRBD2 (6 bases). V lost 5 bases to trimming and J lost 0 bases, with 14 bases between them. The length of the CDR3 is 15 residues. The V gene's germline CDR1 is SGHTA and CDR2 FQGNSA.

This clonotype showed up just a few times. CDR3 coding DNA: TGTGCCAGCAGTTACGTTAGGACGGACGGACTCTACGAGCAGTACTTC. Its translation is CASSYVRTDGLYEQYF. The chain couples TRBV6-2 or TRBV6-3 to TRBJ2-7; D might be TRBD2 (5 bases). The V gene's germline CDR1 is MNHEY and CDR2 SVGEGT. Between the trimmed V and J ends, which lost 2 bases and 3 bases, there was a span of 17 bases. The CDR3 has 16 residues.

This clonotype was observed a few times. This chain uses TRBV10-1 with TRBJ2-7, with unresolved D. The V end lost 0 bases, the J end lost 2 bases, and 8 bases lay between the germline ends. This CDR3 is built from 14 residues. CDR1 and CDR2 (germline): WNHNN, SYGVQD (reference sequence). In nucleotides, the CDR3 is TGCGCCAGCAGTGAGTCTAGGACGGCCTACGAGCAGTACTTC. It is translated as CASSESRTAYEQYF.

The chain is built from TRBV5-6 and TRBJ2-1; D remains ambiguous. CDR1 is SGHDT, CDR2 YYEEEE, per germline. V dropped 2 bases and J dropped 0 bases, with 9 bases sitting between them. The CDR3 sequence is 15 residues long. As DNA, the CDR3 is TGTGCCAGCAGCTTTCTCTTAAGCTCCTACAATGAGCAGTTCTTC. The encoded protein is CASSFLLSSYNEQFF.

A few counts support this clonotype. The V call is TRBV12-3 or TRBV12-4, the J call TRBJ1-3, with a tentative D call TRBD1 (6 bases). V was trimmed by 1 base and J by 8 bases, leaving 12 bases between them. CDR3 size: 14 residues. The CDR3 loop is CASSLGTAWDTIYF. As DNA, the CDR3 is TGTGCCAGCAGTTTAGGGACAGCGTGGGACACCATATATTTT.

Only a few counts were recorded for this clonotype. The chain is built from TRBV20-1 and TRBJ2-1, with D maybe TRBD2 (5 bases). Germline lookup yields CDR1 DFQATT and CDR2 SNEGSKA (reference sequence). This CDR3 contains 13 residues. The germline V and J ends were trimmed by 2 bases and 2 bases, with 7 bases remaining between them. CDR3 loop: CSARTGTYNEQFF. Here the CDR3 DNA reads TGCAGTGCTAGAACGGGGACCTACAATGAGCAGTTCTTC.

The V gene is TRBV19, the J gene TRBJ1-1; 7 nucleotides agree with TRBD1. The length of the CDR3 is 13 residues. Germline trimming cut 7 bases from V and 5 bases from J; bases unmatched to any gene: 7. Germline CDR1 reads LNHDA; CDR2 reads SQIVND (reference sequence). The CDR3 spells CASTGRGWTEAFF. The CDR3 DNA is TGTGCCAGTACGGGCAGGGGGTGGACTGAAGCTTTCTTT.

This rearrangement joins TRBV3-1 to TRBJ2-7; D unclear. CDR3 length: 14 residues. Trimming took 3 bases from V and 2 from J, leaving 11 bases between them. Germline V gene data show CDR1 as LGHDT and CDR2 as YNNKEL (reference sequence). The CDR3 spells CASSQPLYPYEQYF. The CDR3 nucleotides are TGTGCCAGCAGCCAGCCCCTCTATCCCTACGAGCAGTACTTC.

This clonotype was seen many times. The chain carries TRBV6-5 and TRBJ2-7; TRBD1 agrees at 10 bases. CDR3 length equals 14 residues. In germline, CDR1 is MNHEY, CDR2 SVGAGI. V trimming: 4 bases; J trimming: 5 bases; junction bases outside the gene matches: 5. The CDR3 sequence: CASSSPGTGDEQYF. CDR3 DNA sequence: TGTGCCAGCAGTTCTCCCGGGACAGGGGACGAGCAGTACTTC.

The chain carries TRBV27 and TRBJ2-1; a weak D match, TRBD2 (5 bases). Trimming stripped 5 bases from V and 7 bases from J, with 15 bases between. The CDR3 sequence is 14 residues long. The germline CDR1 and CDR2 sequences are MNHEY and SMNVEV (reference sequence). The DNA for the CDR3 is TGTGCCAGCAGTGCGAAACGGGGTAATAATGAGCAGTTCTTC. It specifies CASSAKRGNNEQFF.

The V and J genes are TRBV7-8 and TRBJ2-5; TRBD2 matches 7 bases. This CDR3 region has 14 residues. Looked up from germline, CDR1 is SGHVS and CDR2 is FQNEAQ. V dropped 5 bases and J dropped 0; count of bases not matched to a gene: 3. The CDR3 bases are TGTGCCAGCAGCAGGGGACTATACCAAGAGACCCAGTACTTC. This sequence encodes CASSRGLYQETQYF.

The V gene is TRBV5-6, the J gene TRBJ2-6; 15 nucleotides align to TRBD2. CDR1 is SGHDT, CDR2 YYEEEE, per germline. V lost 4 bases, J lost 2 bases, and 7 bases stayed unmatched. The CDR3 spans 19 residues. CDR3 DNA sequence: TGTGCCAGCAGCACCTTGGGGACTAGCGGGAGGACTGGGGCCAACGTCCTGACTTTC. Translating gives CASSTLGTSGRTGANVLTF.

The rearrangement uses TRBV18 and TRBJ2-2; D is ambiguous. This CDR3 has 17 residues. The V gene lost 0 bases and the J gene lost 5 bases, with 16 bases spanning the gap. Germline-derived CDR1 and CDR2 are KGHSH and LQKENI. Here the CDR3 DNA reads TGTGCCAGCTCACCACCCATGTCTGCCCTGGGGACCGGGGAGCTGTTTTTT. This translates into CASSPPMSALGTGELFF. Combining the CDR3 with reference TRBV18 and TRBJ2-2 gives the whole variable domain NAGVMQNPRHLVRRRGQEARLRCSPMKGHSHVYWYRQLPEEGLKFMVYLQKENIIDESGMPKERFSAEFPKEGPSILRIQQVVRGDSAAYFCASSPPMSALGTGELFFGEGSRLTVL.

This chain links TRBV28 with TRBJ1-2; the match to TRBD1 covers 7 bases. Per germline, CDR1 MDHEN and CDR2 SYDVKM. This CDR3 contains 14 residues. Trimming took 2 bases from V and 3 from J; bases not matched to a gene: 3. CDR3 in DNA: TGTGCCAGCAGTTTAATGACAGGGCACTATGGCTACACCTTC. Translating gives CASSLMTGHYGYTF.

Ten or more counts support this clonotype. The chain links TRBV29-1 to TRBJ2-6, with D perhaps being TRBD1 or TRBD2 (5 bases each). Germline CDR1 and CDR2: SQVTM and ANQGSEA. This CDR3 contains 16 residues. The V end lost 4 bases, the J end lost 0 bases, and 13 bases lay between the germline ends. CDR3 nucleotides: TGCAGCGTTGCCCGGGACGTCAACTCTGGGGCCAACGTCCTGACTTTC. Translating it yields CSVARDVNSGANVLTF. The complete variable domain, with remaining parts taken from reference TRBV29-1 and TRBJ2-6, reads SAVISQKPSRDICQRGTSLTIQCQVDSQVTMMFWYRQQPGQSLTLIATANQGSEATYESGFVIDKFPISRPNLTFSTLTVSNMSPEDSSIYLCSVARDVNSGANVLTFGAGSRLTVL.